This paragraph covers one TCR beta chain sequence. Authors' methods: Estimation of nucleated cell counts was performed using reference gene primer amplification. Sequenced by immunoSEQ multiplex PCR; TCRdb stores in-frame clones only, minus some. For V, J and clone size, that table is used; D and trimming come from the DNA. This sample yields tens of thousands of clones, of which around 75% are seen a single time; roughly 6% belongs to the top ten. The record originates from a study of blood T cell repertoires in COVID-19. The Seattle site enrolled patients during active infection and followed them longitudinally. The CDR3 spans 14 residues. After removal of 3 bases from V and 9 bases from J, the junction contained 7 bases not matched to a gene. Looked up from germline, CDR1 is LNHNV and CDR2 is YYDKDF (reference sequence).

Sequencing was carried out using peripheral blood. This TCR derives from a man in his 70s with COVID-19, enrolled during active disease. V is TRBV15 and J is TRBJ1-5; 8 nucleotides line up with TRBD1. CDR3 amino acids: CATSRTGARAPQHF. DNA for the CDR3: TGTGCCACCAGCAGGACAGGGGCCCGGGCGCCCCAGCATTTT.